A selection of T cell receptor beta chains follows, all from one sample in a study of T cells in Graves' hyperthyroidism and ophthalmopathy. TCRdb re-called the multiplex PCR reads with MiXCR, one entry per CDR3 protein. The data contain more than 100,000 distinct CDR3 sequences, approximately 50% of them singletons. Sequencing was carried out using blood. All receptors derive from a man between 35 and 55 years old with Graves' hyperthyroidism. CDR3s include the opening cysteine and the closing phenylalanine or tryptophan. Size is omitted from some rows. Given values are once, few, many or a class for expanded clones.

size: many
J: TRBJ1-5
V: TRBV6-1
CDR3: CASSEPGHQPQHF

size: few
J: TRBJ1-6
V: TRBV7-8
CDR3: CASSLGAQSRSPLHF

size: -
J: TRBJ2-2
V: TRBV7-2
CDR3: CASSLPTSAAGELFF

size: many
J: TRBJ1-1
V: TRBV7-9
CDR3: CASSSFGGYEAFF

size: many
J: TRBJ2-3
V: TRBV5-4
CDR3: CASSLGTGGRSTDTQYF

size: many
J: TRBJ2-5
V: TRBV20-1
CDR3: CSARRAGETQYF

size: many
J: TRBJ1-6
V: TRBV20-1
CDR3: CSARYGLHYNSPLHF

size: many
J: TRBJ1-2
V: TRBV9
CDR3: CASSVDFGGAYGYTF

size: -
J: TRBJ2-3
V: TRBV3-1
CDR3: CASSLRQGADTQYF

size: -
J: TRBJ1-1
V: TRBV29-1
CDR3: CSVEKAGSDEAFF

size: many
J: TRBJ2-7
V: TRBV19
CDR3: CASSIAGGVYEQYF

size: -
J: TRBJ1-2
V: TRBV7-3
CDR3: CASSLDRVPETF

size: many
J: TRBJ1-2
V: TRBV6-1
CDR3: CASSQRNYGYTF

size: many
J: TRBJ1-1
V: TRBV6-2/TRBV6-3
CDR3: CASSYGETEAFF

size: few
J: TRBJ1-1
V: TRBV3-1
CDR3: CASRRGGDAEAFF

size: many
J: TRBJ1-1
V: TRBV19
CDR3: CASSIKGRGTEAFF

size: -
J: TRBJ1-6
V: TRBV2
CDR3: CASKRQGWDNSPLHF

size: -
J: TRBJ2-7
V: TRBV10-3
CDR3: CAISLVGQGWYEQYF

size: -
J: TRBJ2-1
V: TRBV24-1
CDR3: CATSDSLAGGSQFF

size: -
J: TRBJ2-2
V: TRBV20-1
CDR3: CSARDFSRTGELFF

size: many
J: TRBJ2-5
V: TRBV7-2
CDR3: CASSQDRGLQTQYF

size: -
J: TRBJ1-1
V: TRBV11-2
CDR3: CASSSTGTGDPEAFF

size: -
J: TRBJ2-6
V: TRBV7-8
CDR3: CASGQPTGEGLSGANVLTF

size: -
J: TRBJ1-5
V: TRBV2
CDR3: CASSSTGGRGLAQPQHF

size: once
J: TRBJ1-4
V: TRBV9
CDR3: CASSARDRGGYEKLFF

size: -
J: TRBJ2-6
V: TRBV20-1
CDR3: CSARDPEQGSPSGANVLTF

size: many
J: TRBJ1-1
V: TRBV12-3/TRBV12-4
CDR3: CASSRRLGRAFF

size: -
J: TRBJ2-3
V: TRBV20-1
CDR3: CSVRGGLADTQCF

size: many
J: TRBJ1-1
V: TRBV6-5
CDR3: CASSYRAGGTEAFF